The 26 T cell receptor beta chains in this list originate from one sample, sequenced in a study of CD8 T cells in Susac syndrome. Reverse transcription used about 0.5 to 1 ug RNA and random hexamers. TCRdb used MiXCR to reprocess the immunoSEQ multiplex PCR reads, holding one entry per CDR3 protein. Found here are approximately 180,000 distinct CDR3 sequences, roughly 92% of them singletons; the top ten hold around 0.09%. The material sequenced was CD4+ T cells from PBMCs. These receptors were obtained from a human donor with multiple sclerosis.

J is TRBJ2-5 and V is TRBV20-1, with D maybe TRBD2 (5 bases). The CDR3 is 12 amino acids. The V end was cut by 5 bases, the J end by 5 bases, with 12 bases between. In germline, CDR1 is DFQATT, CDR2 SNEGSKA (reference sequence). The CDR3 DNA follows: TGCAGTGCTCTGAGGGCCGCGGAGACCCAGTACTTC. It yields the protein CSALRAAETQYF.

This clonotype was seen only a few times. The chain carries TRBV5-1 and TRBJ2-1; 10 bases fit TRBD2. The CDR3 extends over 16 amino acids. The V and J ends lost 1 base and 10 bases, in that order; junction bases with no gene match: 11. Germline V gives CDR1 SGHRS, CDR2 YFSETQ. Written as DNA, the CDR3 is TGCGCCAGCAGCTTGCCCGGGACTAGCGCTTTGGGGGAGCAGTTCTTC. This encodes CASSLPGTSALGEQFF.

The CDR3: CASSNPGHRYEQYF. CDR3 DNA sequence: TGTGCCAGCAGTAACCCGGGACACCGATACGAGCAGTACTTC. J is TRBJ2-7 and V is TRBV6-6; possibly TRBD1 for D (6 bases). The V end lost 5 bases, the J end lost 4 bases, and 15 bases lay between the germline ends. The CDR3 runs 14 residues. Germline V gene sequence: CDR1 MNHNY, CDR2 SVGAGI (reference sequence).

The J gene is TRBJ2-2, the V gene TRBV9; TRBD2 agrees at 7 bases. Germline V gene lookup returns CDR1 SGDLS and CDR2 YYNGEE. V dropped 0 bases and J dropped 2; count of bases not matched to a gene: 4. There are 16 residues in the CDR3. Here the CDR3 DNA reads TGTGCCAGCAGCGTAGAGGCTAGCGGCAACACCGGGGAGCTGTTTTTT. This codes for CASSVEASGNTGELFF.

This chain connects TRBV4-2 to TRBJ1-5, with D perhaps matching TRBD1 (5 bases). Germline CDR1 is LGHNA and CDR2 is YNFKEQ. There are 16 residues in the CDR3. The ends were cut back, 1 base at V and 0 bases at J, with 10 bases in the middle. The CDR3 protein is CASSQGAGHSNQPQHF. The CDR3 DNA follows: TGTGCCAGCAGCCAAGGGGCAGGACATAGCAATCAGCCCCAGCATTTT.

The V and J genes are TRBV4-3 and TRBJ1-4, with D maybe TRBD1 (5 bases). V was cut by 1 base and J by 10 bases, with 13 bases left in between. The CDR3 runs 14 residues. The germline V gene has CDR1 LGHNA and CDR2 YSLEER. The CDR3 sequence: CASSQARENGKLFF. The CDR3 nucleotides read TGCGCCAGCAGCCAAGCCAGGGAAAACGGAAAACTGTTTTTT.

V gene TRBV20-1 combines with J gene TRBJ2-1, with D unclear. Looked up from germline, CDR1 is DFQATT and CDR2 is SNEGSKA (reference sequence). CDR3 length: 13 amino acids. Trimming removed 1 base from V and 8 bases from J, with 12 bases in between. DNA for the CDR3: TGCAGTGCTAGAGGAGCGAAGCTGGATGAGCAGTTCTTC. Translation gives CSARGAKLDEQFF.

The chain has TRBV5-8 and TRBJ2-7; tentatively, D is TRBD1 or TRBD2 (5 bases each). The germline CDR1 and CDR2 sequences are SGHTS and YDEGEE. The V end lost 2 bases, the J end lost 0 bases, and 12 bases lay between the germline ends. The CDR3 has 15 amino acids. CDR3 sequence (DNA): TGTGCCAGCAGCTTAAGACCAGGGACCTCCTACGAGCAGTACTTC. Its translation: CASSLRPGTSYEQYF. The full variable domain, in which reference TRBV5-8 and TRBJ2-7 provide the parts outside the CDR3, is EAGVTQSPTHLIKTRGQQATLRCSPISGHTSVYWYQQALGLGLQFLLWYDEGEERNRGNFPPRFSGRQFPNYSSELNVNALELEDSALYLCASSLRPGTSYEQYFGPGTRLTVT.

This clonotype was detected once. The rearrangement links TRBV7-3 to TRBJ2-1; 7 bases align to TRBD2. The V and J ends lost 5 bases and 2 bases, in that order; junction bases with no gene match: 9. The germline V gene encodes CDR1 SGHTA and CDR2 FQGTGA. The CDR3 covers 16 residues. Written as DNA, the CDR3 is TGTGCCAGCAGCCAAAGGGCTAGCGGTACCTACAATGAGCAGTTCTTC. Its translation: CASSQRASGTYNEQFF.

This clonotype was found once. The chain couples TRBV3-1 to TRBJ2-5; 7 nucleotides align to TRBD1. The CDR3 consists of 15 residues. Per germline, CDR1 LGHDT and CDR2 YNNKEL (reference sequence). V dropped 3 bases and J dropped 2; count of bases not matched to a gene: 6. CDR3 sequence (DNA): TGTGCCAGCAGCCAGCCGGGACAGCCACAAGAGACCCAGTACTTC. Protein product: CASSQPGQPQETQYF.

The V gene is TRBV6-5, the J gene TRBJ2-4; D gene ambiguous. The CDR3 loop spans 15 amino acids. Germline V CDR1 and CDR2: MNHEY, SVGAGI. Trimming cost V 4 bases and J 0 bases, with 10 bases left between them. The CDR3: CASSLGSRAKNIQYF. The DNA of the CDR3 is TGTGCCAGCAGTTTGGGGTCCCGAGCCAAAAACATTCAGTACTTC.

Written as DNA, the CDR3 is TGTGCCATCAGACCCGGACTAGCGGGGGGGAGTACGCAGTATTTT. This gives the protein CAIRPGLAGGSTQYF. This sequence joins TRBV10-3 and TRBJ2-3, with TRBD2 matching 15 bases. Germline-derived CDR1 and CDR2 are ENHRY and SYGVKD. The CDR3 loop spans 15 amino acids. Trimming removed 6 bases from V and 8 bases from J; junction bases left unmatched: 6.

The rearrangement joins TRBV18 to TRBJ2-7, with D possibly being TRBD1 (5 bases). CDR1 is KGHSH and CDR2 is LQKENI in the germline V gene. The CDR3 totals 13 residues. The V end lost 2 bases, the J end lost 4 bases, and 9 bases lay between the germline ends. CDR3 in DNA: TGTGCCAGCTCACCAGCCGGACAATACGAGCAGTACTTC. It yields the protein CASSPAGQYEQYF.

The V and J genes are TRBV20-1 and TRBJ2-5; D is unresolved. The germline V gene encodes CDR1 DFQATT and CDR2 SNEGSKA (reference sequence). This CDR3 has 12 residues. The ends were cut back, 6 bases at V and 1 base at J, with 9 bases in the middle. The CDR3 DNA reads TGCAGTGCAACCAGGAGCCAAGAGACCCAGTACTTC. The encoded protein is CSATRSQETQYF.

Points on this clonotype: The junction departs from germline at one end; a sequencing error may be responsible. This chain joins TRBV30 and TRBJ1-2; D unclear. CDR1 is GTSNPN and CDR2 is SVGIG in the germline V gene (reference sequence). There are 11 residues in the CDR3. The CDR3 DNA sequence: TGCGGGTCGGGGAGATCGGACGGCTACACCTTC. Translation: CGSGRSDGYTF.

The J gene is TRBJ2-3, the V gene TRBV2, with TRBD2 matching over 7 bases. V gave up 2 bases and J gave up 10 bases; unmatched junction bases: 9. Germline values: CDR1 SNHLY, CDR2 FYNNEI. The CDR3 is 14 amino acids. DNA of the CDR3: TGTGCCAGCAGTGAAACGTTACGACTAGCTTCGCAGTATTTT. Its protein product is CASSETLRLASQYF.

CDR3 sequence (DNA): TGTGCCAGCAGCTTGTCGGGAGTATACACCTTC. As protein: CASSLSGVYTF. This chain joins TRBV5-8 and TRBJ1-2, with D hard to call. CDR1 and CDR2 (germline): SGHTS, YDEGEE. The CDR3 runs 11 residues. Trimming left V 1 base short and J 11 bases short, with 9 bases between.

V usage is TRBV5-4 and J usage is TRBJ2-7; 8 nucleotides agree with TRBD1. Germline CDR1 and CDR2: SGHNT and YYREEE (reference sequence). The CDR3 covers 15 residues. V shed 0 bases, J shed 3 bases, and the junction held 5 bases outside the gene matches. CDR3 loop: CASSLGSGQGYEQYF. The CDR3 coding sequence is TGTGCCAGCAGCTTGGGTTCCGGACAGGGCTACGAGCAGTACTTC.

The chain uses TRBV16 and TRBJ1-1, with D uncertain. The CDR3 is 12 amino acids. The germline CDR1 and CDR2 sequences are KGHSY and FQNENV. Between the trimmed V and J ends, which lost 2 bases and 6 bases, there was a span of 7 bases. CDR3 loop: CASSQVGPEAFF. CDR3 coding DNA: TGTGCCAGCAGCCAAGTGGGCCCTGAAGCTTTCTTT.

The J gene is TRBJ1-2, the V gene TRBV3-1; no reliable D call. Germline V gene data show CDR1 as LGHDT and CDR2 as YNNKEL (reference sequence). Trimming took 0 bases from V and 2 from J, leaving 10 bases between them. The CDR3 has 15 residues. The CDR3, as DNA: TGTGCCAGCAGCCAAGATGGTCAAGGGAACTATGGCTACACCTTC. Its translation is CASSQDGQGNYGYTF. The variable domain in full, with the rest retrieved from reference TRBV3-1 and TRBJ1-2, is DTAVSQTPKYLVTQMGNDKSIKCEQNLGHDTMYWYKQDSKKFLKIMFSYNNKELIINETVPNRFSPKSPDKAHLNLHINSLELGDSAVYFCASSQDGQGNYGYTFGSGTRLTVV.

The chain combines TRBV5-1 with TRBJ1-1; the D is unclear. The germline V gene encodes CDR1 SGHRS and CDR2 YFSETQ. With 2 bases removed from V and 4 bases from J, the gap between germline ends came to 15 bases. The CDR3 is 15 amino acids. The CDR3: CASSFFTERATEAFF. In nucleotides, the CDR3 is TGCGCCAGCAGCTTTTTTACGGAACGCGCCACTGAAGCTTTCTTT.

The CDR3 sequence: CASRRTGDYGYTF. CDR3 nucleotide sequence: TGTGCCAGCAGGCGAACAGGGGACTATGGCTACACCTTC. The V call is TRBV27, the J call TRBJ1-2, with 7 positions matching TRBD1. Germline V gene sequence: CDR1 MNHEY, CDR2 SMNVEV (reference sequence). The CDR3 is made up of 13 amino acids. V shed 6 bases and J 3 bases; nucleotides not matched to a gene: 4.

The rearrangement links TRBV14 to TRBJ1-2, with D hard to call. Germline CDR1 reads SGHDN; CDR2 reads FVKESK. V was shortened by 7 bases and J by 2 bases, with 11 bases between the two germline ends. The CDR3 is made up of 13 amino acids. CDR3 bases: TGTGCCAGCACGGCAGGAGCCAACTATGGCTACACCTTC. This codes for CASTAGANYGYTF. The full variable domain, completed using reference TRBV14 and TRBJ1-2, is EAGVTQFPSHSVIEKGQTVTLRCDPISGHDNLYWYRRVMGKEIKFLLHFVKESKQDESGMPNNRFLAERTGGTYSTLKVQPAELEDSGVYFCASTAGANYGYTFGSGTRLTVV.

This clonotype has only a few counts. The chain couples TRBV11-2 to TRBJ2-1, with D tentatively TRBD1 (6 bases). CDR1 SGHAT and CDR2 FQNNGV come from the germline V gene. Trimming took off 3 bases at V and 0 bases at J, with 15 bases between the two ends. This CDR3 is built from 17 residues. The CDR3 region is CASSFVVQGRSYNEQFF. The CDR3 DNA sequence: TGTGCCAGCAGCTTCGTTGTTCAGGGGCGCTCCTACAATGAGCAGTTCTTC.

Written as DNA, the CDR3 is TGTGCCTGGAGCGCCGACGATAATTCACCCCTCCACTTT. It encodes CAWSADDNSPLHF. The chain links TRBV30 to TRBJ1-6, with D uncertain. This CDR3 has 13 amino acids. The V gene lost 3 bases and the J gene lost 5 bases, with 8 bases spanning the gap. The germline V gene has CDR1 GTSNPN and CDR2 SVGIG (reference sequence).

The V gene is TRBV2, the J gene TRBJ1-2; 7 bases are shared with TRBD1. Losses at the gene ends were 3 bases for V and 4 bases for J; bases not matched to a gene: 5. This CDR3 comprises 14 residues. Germline V gene lookup returns CDR1 SNHLY and CDR2 FYNNEI. Here the CDR3 reads CASSDRQGVYGYTF. In DNA, the CDR3 is TGTGCCAGCAGTGACAGGCAGGGGGTCTATGGCTACACCTTC.